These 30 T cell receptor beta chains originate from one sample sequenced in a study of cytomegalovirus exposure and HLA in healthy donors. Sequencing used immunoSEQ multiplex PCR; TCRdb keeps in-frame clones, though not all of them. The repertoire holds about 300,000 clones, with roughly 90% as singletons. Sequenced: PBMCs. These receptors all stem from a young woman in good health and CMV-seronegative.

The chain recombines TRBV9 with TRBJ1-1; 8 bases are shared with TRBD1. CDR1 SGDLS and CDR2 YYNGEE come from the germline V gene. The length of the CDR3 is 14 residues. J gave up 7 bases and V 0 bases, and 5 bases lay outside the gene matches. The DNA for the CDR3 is TGTGCCAGCAGCGTAGCTACAGGGGGAGGTGAAGCTTTCTTT. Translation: CASSVATGGGEAFF.

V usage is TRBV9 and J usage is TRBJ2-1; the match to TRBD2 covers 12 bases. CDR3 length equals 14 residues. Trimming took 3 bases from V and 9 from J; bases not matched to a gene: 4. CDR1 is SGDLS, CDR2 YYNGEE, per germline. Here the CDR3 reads CASSGLAGEFEQFF. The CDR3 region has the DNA TGTGCCAGCAGCGGACTAGCGGGAGAGTTTGAGCAGTTCTTC.

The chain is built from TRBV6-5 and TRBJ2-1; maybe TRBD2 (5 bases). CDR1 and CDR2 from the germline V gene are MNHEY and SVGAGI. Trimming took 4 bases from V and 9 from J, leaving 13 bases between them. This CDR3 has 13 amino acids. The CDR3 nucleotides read TGTGCCAGCAGTTCCGGGATATCGGGTGAGCAGTTCTTC. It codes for CASSSGISGEQFF.

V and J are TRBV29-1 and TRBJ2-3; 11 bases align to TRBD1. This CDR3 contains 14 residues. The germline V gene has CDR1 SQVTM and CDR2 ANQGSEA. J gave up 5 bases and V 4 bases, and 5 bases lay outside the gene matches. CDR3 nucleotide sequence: TGCAGCGTTGTGGACAGGGGGCCGGTAGATACGCAGTATTTT. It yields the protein CSVVDRGPVDTQYF.

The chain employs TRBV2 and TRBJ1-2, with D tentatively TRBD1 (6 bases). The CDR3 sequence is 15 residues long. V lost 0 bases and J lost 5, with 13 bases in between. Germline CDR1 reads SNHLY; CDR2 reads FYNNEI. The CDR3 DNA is TGTGCCAGCAGTGAAGCGCTTCAGGGGCTTTATGGCTACACCTTC. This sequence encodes CASSEALQGLYGYTF.

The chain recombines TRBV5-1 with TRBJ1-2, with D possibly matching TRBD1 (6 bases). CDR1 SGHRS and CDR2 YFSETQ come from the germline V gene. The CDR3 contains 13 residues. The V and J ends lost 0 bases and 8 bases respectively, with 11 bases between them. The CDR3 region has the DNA TGCGCCAGCAGCTTGGACAGGGCGACAGGCTACACCTTC. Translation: CASSLDRATGYTF.

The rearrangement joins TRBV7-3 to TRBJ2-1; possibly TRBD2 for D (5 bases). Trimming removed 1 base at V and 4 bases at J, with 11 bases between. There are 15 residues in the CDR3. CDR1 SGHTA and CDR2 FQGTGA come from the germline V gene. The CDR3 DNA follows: TGTGCCAGCAGCTTAATGAGCGGAACATACAATGAGCAGTTCTTC. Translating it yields CASSLMSGTYNEQFF. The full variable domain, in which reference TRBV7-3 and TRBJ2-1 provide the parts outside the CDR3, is GAGVSQTPSNKVTEKGKYVELRCDPISGHTALYWYRQSLGQGPEFLIYFQGTGAADDSGLPNDRFFAVRPEGSVSTLKIQRTERGDSAVYLCASSLMSGTYNEQFFGPGTRLTVL.

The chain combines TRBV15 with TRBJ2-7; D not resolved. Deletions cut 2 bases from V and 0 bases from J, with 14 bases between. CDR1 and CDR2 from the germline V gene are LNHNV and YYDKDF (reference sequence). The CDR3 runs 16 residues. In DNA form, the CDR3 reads TGTGCCACCAGCAGAACCAAAGAGTCTGCCTCCTACGAGCAGTACTTC. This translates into CATSRTKESASYEQYF.

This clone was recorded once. The CDR3: CATSRDRGQGSDTQYF. The CDR3 DNA is TGTGCCACCAGCAGAGATAGGGGCCAGGGATCAGATACGCAGTATTTT. This chain connects TRBV15 to TRBJ2-3; a weak D match, TRBD1 (5 bases). Trimming took 0 bases from V and 4 from J, leaving 14 bases between them. Germline V gene sequence: CDR1 LNHNV, CDR2 YYDKDF (reference sequence). CDR3 length equals 16 residues.

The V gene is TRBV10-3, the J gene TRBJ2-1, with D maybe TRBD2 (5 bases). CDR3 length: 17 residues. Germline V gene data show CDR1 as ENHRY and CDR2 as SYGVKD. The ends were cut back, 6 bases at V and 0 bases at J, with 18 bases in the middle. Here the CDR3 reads CAISRNKYGSSYNEQFF. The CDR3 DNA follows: TGTGCCATCAGCCGAAACAAGTATGGGAGCTCCTACAATGAGCAGTTCTTC.

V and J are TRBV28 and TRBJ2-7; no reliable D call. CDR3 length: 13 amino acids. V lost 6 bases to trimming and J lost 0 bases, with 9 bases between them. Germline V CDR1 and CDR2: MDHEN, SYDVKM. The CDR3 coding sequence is TGTGCCAGCAGAACGGTGAGCTCCTACGAGCAGTACTTC. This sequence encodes CASRTVSSYEQYF. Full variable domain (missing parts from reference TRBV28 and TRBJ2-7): DVKVTQSSRYLVKRTGEKVFLECVQDMDHENMFWYRQDPGLGLRLIYFSYDVKMKEKGDIPEGYSVSREKKERFSLILESASTNQTSMYLCASRTVSSYEQYFGPGTRLTVT.

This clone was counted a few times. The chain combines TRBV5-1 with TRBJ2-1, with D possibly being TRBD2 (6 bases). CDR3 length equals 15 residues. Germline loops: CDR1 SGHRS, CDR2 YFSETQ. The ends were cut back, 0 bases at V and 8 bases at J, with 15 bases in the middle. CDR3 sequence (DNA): TGCGCCAGCAGCTTGGATGCGGGGATGCAACATGAGCAGTTCTTC. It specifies CASSLDAGMQHEQFF.

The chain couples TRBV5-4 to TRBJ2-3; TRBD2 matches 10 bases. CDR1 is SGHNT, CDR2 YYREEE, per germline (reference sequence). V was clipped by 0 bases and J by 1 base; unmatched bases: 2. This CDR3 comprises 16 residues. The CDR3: CASSLGGTSGTDTQYF. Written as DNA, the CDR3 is TGTGCCAGCAGCTTGGGAGGGACTAGCGGCACAGATACGCAGTATTTT.

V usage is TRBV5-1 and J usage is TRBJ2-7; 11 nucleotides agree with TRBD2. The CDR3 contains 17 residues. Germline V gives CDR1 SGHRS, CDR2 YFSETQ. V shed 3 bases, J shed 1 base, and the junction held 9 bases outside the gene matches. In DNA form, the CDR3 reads TGCGCCAGCAGCTCAAAATCACTAGCGGGAGTTTCCTACGAGCAGTACTTC. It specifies CASSSKSLAGVSYEQYF.

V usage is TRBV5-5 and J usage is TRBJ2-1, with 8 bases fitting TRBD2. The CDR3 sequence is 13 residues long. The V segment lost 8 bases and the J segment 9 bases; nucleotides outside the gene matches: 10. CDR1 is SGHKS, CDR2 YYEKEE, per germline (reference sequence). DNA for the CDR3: TGTGCCAGTACCCCCCTAGCGGGCGCTGAGCAGTTCTTC. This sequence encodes CASTPLAGAEQFF.

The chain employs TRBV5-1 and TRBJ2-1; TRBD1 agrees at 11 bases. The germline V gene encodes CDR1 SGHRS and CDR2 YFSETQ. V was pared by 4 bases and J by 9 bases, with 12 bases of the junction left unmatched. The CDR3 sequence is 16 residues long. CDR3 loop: CASSQQGQGVSGEQFF. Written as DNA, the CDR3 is TGCGCCAGCAGCCAACAGGGACAGGGGGTTTCCGGTGAGCAGTTCTTC.

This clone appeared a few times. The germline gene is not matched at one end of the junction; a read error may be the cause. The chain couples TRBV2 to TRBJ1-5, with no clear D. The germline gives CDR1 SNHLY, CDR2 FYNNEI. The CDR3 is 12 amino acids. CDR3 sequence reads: CASRSSYQPQHF. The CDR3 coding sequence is TGTGCCAGCAGATCTAGCTATCAGCCCCAGCATTTT.

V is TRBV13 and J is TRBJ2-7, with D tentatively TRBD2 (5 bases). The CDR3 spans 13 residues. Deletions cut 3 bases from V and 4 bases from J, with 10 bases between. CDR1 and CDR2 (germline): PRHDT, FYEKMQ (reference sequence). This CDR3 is CASSLNGDYEQYF. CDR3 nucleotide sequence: TGTGCCAGCAGCTTGAACGGGGATTACGAGCAGTACTTC.

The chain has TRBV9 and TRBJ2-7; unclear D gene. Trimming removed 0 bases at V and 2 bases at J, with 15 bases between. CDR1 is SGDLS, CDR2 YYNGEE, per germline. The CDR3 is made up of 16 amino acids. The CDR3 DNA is TGTGCCAGCAGCGTAGGCCCGCTTGAGGTAACCTACGAGCAGTACTTC. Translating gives CASSVGPLEVTYEQYF.

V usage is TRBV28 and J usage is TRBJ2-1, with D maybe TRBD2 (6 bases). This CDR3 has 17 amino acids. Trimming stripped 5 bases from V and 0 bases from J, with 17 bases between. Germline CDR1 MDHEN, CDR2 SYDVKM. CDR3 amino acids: CASSLTLAGSSYNEQFF. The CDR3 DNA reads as TGTGCCAGCAGTCTGACCTTGGCGGGGAGCTCCTACAATGAGCAGTTCTTC. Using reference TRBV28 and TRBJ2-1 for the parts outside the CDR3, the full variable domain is DVKVTQSSRYLVKRTGEKVFLECVQDMDHENMFWYRQDPGLGLRLIYFSYDVKMKEKGDIPEGYSVSREKKERFSLILESASTNQTSMYLCASSLTLAGSSYNEQFFGPGTRLTVL.

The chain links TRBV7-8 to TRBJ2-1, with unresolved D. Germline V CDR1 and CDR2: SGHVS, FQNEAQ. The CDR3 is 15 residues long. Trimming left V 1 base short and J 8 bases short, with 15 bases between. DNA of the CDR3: TGTGCCAGCAGCTTAGGGTTATCTAGTACGGATGAGCAGTTCTTC. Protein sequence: CASSLGLSSTDEQFF.

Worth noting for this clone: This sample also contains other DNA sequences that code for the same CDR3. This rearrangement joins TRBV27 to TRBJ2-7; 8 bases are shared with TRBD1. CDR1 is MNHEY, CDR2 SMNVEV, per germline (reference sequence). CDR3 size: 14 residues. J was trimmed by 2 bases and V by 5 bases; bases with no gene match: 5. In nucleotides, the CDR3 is TGTGCCAGCAGTCTTCAGGGGGCCCCCTACGAGCAGTACTTC. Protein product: CASSLQGAPYEQYF.

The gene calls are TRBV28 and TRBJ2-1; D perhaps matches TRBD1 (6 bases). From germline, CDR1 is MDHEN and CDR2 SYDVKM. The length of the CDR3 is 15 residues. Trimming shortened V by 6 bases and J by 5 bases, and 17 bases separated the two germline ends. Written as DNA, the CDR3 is TGTGCCAGCAGACACCCAGGGGTTAGGGACAATGAGCAGTTCTTC. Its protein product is CASRHPGVRDNEQFF. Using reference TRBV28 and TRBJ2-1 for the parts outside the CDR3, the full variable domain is DVKVTQSSRYLVKRTGEKVFLECVQDMDHENMFWYRQDPGLGLRLIYFSYDVKMKEKGDIPEGYSVSREKKERFSLILESASTNQTSMYLCASRHPGVRDNEQFFGPGTRLTVL.

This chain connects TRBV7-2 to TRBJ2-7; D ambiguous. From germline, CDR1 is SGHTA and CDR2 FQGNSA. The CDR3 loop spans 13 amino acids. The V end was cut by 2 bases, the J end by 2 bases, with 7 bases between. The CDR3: CASSLTGTYEQYF. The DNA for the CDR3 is TGTGCCAGCAGCTTAACCGGTACCTACGAGCAGTACTTC.

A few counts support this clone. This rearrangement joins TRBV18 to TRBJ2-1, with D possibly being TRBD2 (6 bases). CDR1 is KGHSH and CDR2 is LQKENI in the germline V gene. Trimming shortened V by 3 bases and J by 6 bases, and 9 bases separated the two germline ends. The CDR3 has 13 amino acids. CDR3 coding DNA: TGTGCCAGCTCACCCGGGGACTTCAATGAGCAGTTCTTC. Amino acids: CASSPGDFNEQFF.

The CDR3 loop reads CASSFGLAGGPNHEQYF. The CDR3 nucleotides read TGCGCCAGCAGCTTTGGACTAGCGGGAGGGCCGAACCACGAGCAGTACTTC. This chain links TRBV5-1 with TRBJ2-7; 15 nucleotides match TRBD2. This CDR3 spans 17 amino acids. The V and J ends lost 2 bases and 5 bases, in that order; junction bases with no gene match: 8. Germline assignment: CDR1 SGHRS and CDR2 YFSETQ.

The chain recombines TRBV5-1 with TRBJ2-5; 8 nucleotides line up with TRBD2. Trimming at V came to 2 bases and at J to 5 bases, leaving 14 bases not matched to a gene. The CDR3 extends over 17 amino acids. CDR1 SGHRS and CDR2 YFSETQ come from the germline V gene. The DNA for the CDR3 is TGCGCCAGCAGCTTCGGGGGGGGAGGGATGATTGCGGAGACCCAGTACTTC. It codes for CASSFGGGGMIAETQYF.

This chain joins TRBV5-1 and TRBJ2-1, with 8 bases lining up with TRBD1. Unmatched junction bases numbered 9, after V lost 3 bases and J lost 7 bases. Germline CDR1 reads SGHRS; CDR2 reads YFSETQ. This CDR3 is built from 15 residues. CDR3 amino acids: CASSSDPGQVNEQFF. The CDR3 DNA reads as TGCGCCAGCAGCTCCGACCCGGGACAGGTAAATGAGCAGTTCTTC.

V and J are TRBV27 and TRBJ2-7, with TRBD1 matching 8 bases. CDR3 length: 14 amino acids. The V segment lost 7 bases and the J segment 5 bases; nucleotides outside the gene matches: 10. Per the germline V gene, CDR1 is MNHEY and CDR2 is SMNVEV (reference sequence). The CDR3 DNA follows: TGTGCCAGCAACCCAGGGGGCACATGGGACGAGCAGTACTTC. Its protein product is CASNPGGTWDEQYF.

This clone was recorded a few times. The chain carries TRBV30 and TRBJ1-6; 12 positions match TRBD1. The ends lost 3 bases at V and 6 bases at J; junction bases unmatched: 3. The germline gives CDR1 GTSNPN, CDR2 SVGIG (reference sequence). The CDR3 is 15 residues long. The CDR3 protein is CAWSRDRGPNSPLHF. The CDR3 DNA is TGTGCCTGGAGCCGGGACAGGGGGCCTAATTCACCCCTCCACTTT.